Following are 30 T cell receptor beta chains from one sample sequenced in a study of blood T cell repertoires in COVID-19. Sequencing was performed with immunoSEQ multiplex PCR; in TCRdb, only in-frame clones are kept and a portion is missing. The sample has about 210,000 clones, around 86% seen once; the top ten hold approximately 5%. Sequencing was performed on peripheral blood. The origin of the receptors is a woman aged 70 to 79 with COVID-19, enrolled during active disease.

This clone has only a few counts. J is TRBJ1-3 and V is TRBV7-9; TRBD1 matches 8 bases. The CDR3 extends over 16 amino acids. Germline CDR1 and CDR2: SEHNR and FQNEAQ (reference sequence). Unmatched junction bases numbered 6, after V lost 2 bases and J lost 3 bases. CDR3 amino acids: CASSLPGDRLGNTIYF. CDR3 DNA: TGTGCCAGCAGCTTACCAGGGGACAGGCTTGGAAACACCATATATTTT.

This chain connects TRBV7-9 to TRBJ2-3; D may be TRBD1 (6 bases). The CDR3 is 13 residues long. Trimming took 2 bases from V and 6 from J, leaving 9 bases between them. Germline lookup yields CDR1 SEHNR and CDR2 FQNEAQ (reference sequence). The CDR3 is CASSLHRADTQYF. CDR3 in DNA: TGTGCCAGCAGCTTACACAGGGCTGATACGCAGTATTTT.

The V and J genes are TRBV28 and TRBJ2-1, with TRBD2 identical over 7 bases. Germline loops: CDR1 MDHEN, CDR2 SYDVKM. V lost 2 bases and J lost 4; bases outside the gene matches: 5. This CDR3 is 15 amino acids long. The CDR3 protein is CASSLGLAAYNEQFF. Here the CDR3 DNA reads TGTGCCAGCAGTTTAGGGCTAGCGGCATACAATGAGCAGTTCTTC.

V is TRBV29-1 and J is TRBJ1-4, with D hard to call. The CDR3 spans 12 residues. Germline-derived CDR1 and CDR2 are SQVTM and ANQGSEA. Trimming removed 5 bases at V and 6 bases at J, with 10 bases between. The CDR3, as DNA: TGCAGCGTTCGCGGGCCGGATGAAAAACTGTTTTTT. Protein product: CSVRGPDEKLFF. Combining the CDR3 with reference TRBV29-1 and TRBJ1-4 gives the whole variable domain SAVISQKPSRDICQRGTSLTIQCQVDSQVTMMFWYRQQPGQSLTLIATANQGSEATYESGFVIDKFPISRPNLTFSTLTVSNMSPEDSSIYLCSVRGPDEKLFFGSGTQLSVL.

CDR3 sequence: CASSPVSYNSPLHF. The CDR3 DNA reads as TGTGCCAGCAGCCCGGTCTCCTATAATTCACCCCTCCACTTT. The chain combines TRBV3-1 (or the pseudogene TRBV3-2) with TRBJ1-6, with D unresolved. The CDR3 loop spans 14 amino acids. Per germline, CDR1 LGHDT and CDR2 YNNKEL (reference sequence). V dropped 4 bases and J dropped 0 bases, with 4 bases sitting between them.

The genes are TRBV13 and TRBJ1-2, with TRBD1 identical over 7 bases. The CDR3 contains 15 residues. J gave up 4 bases and V 0 bases, and 5 bases lay outside the gene matches. Germline V gene sequence: CDR1 PRHDT, CDR2 FYEKMQ (reference sequence). The CDR3 region is CASSLGPSGGYGYTF. In nucleotides, the CDR3 is TGTGCCAGCAGCTTAGGCCCGTCAGGGGGCTATGGCTACACCTTC.

The rearrangement joins TRBV19 to TRBJ1-2, with D perhaps TRBD1 (5 bases). Trimming shortened V by 3 bases and J by 4 bases, and 9 bases separated the two germline ends. This CDR3 spans 13 amino acids. The germline CDR1 and CDR2 sequences are LNHDA and SQIVND (reference sequence). Here the CDR3 DNA reads TGTGCCAGTAGTATGGGGCAGTTCTATGGCTACACCTTC. Amino acids: CASSMGQFYGYTF.

This chain uses TRBV28 with TRBJ1-2; TRBD1 aligns across 8 bases. Germline V CDR1 and CDR2: MDHEN, SYDVKM. The CDR3 is 13 amino acids. Trimming at V came to 7 bases and at J to 8 bases, leaving 9 bases not matched to a gene. The CDR3 bases are TGTGCCAGCACTTACAGGGGGACCTGGGGCTACACCTTC. Encoded protein: CASTYRGTWGYTF.

This chain uses TRBV5-1 with TRBJ2-1; 7 nucleotides match TRBD2. Germline assignment: CDR1 SGHRS and CDR2 YFSETQ. This CDR3 has 15 residues. J lost 5 bases, V lost 1 base, and 6 bases had no gene match. The CDR3 DNA follows: TGCGCCAGCAGCTTGACAGCGGGATCGAACAATGAGCAGTTCTTC. Its protein is CASSLTAGSNNEQFF.

The genes are TRBV7-9 and TRBJ1-4; no firm D call. V dropped 6 bases and J dropped 5 bases, with 7 bases sitting between them. The CDR3 covers 12 residues. Per the germline V gene, CDR1 is SEHNR and CDR2 is FQNEAQ (reference sequence). The CDR3 coding sequence is TGTGCCAGCAGTTCACAGAATGAAAAACTGTTTTTT. Residues: CASSSQNEKLFF.

The rearrangement joins TRBV30 to TRBJ2-3; D ambiguous. The CDR3 is 14 residues long. Trimming left V 0 bases short and J 0 bases short, with 7 bases between. Germline V lookup: CDR1 GTSNPN, CDR2 SVGIG (reference sequence). CDR3 loop: CAWSVRRSTDTQYF. CDR3 in DNA: TGTGCCTGGAGTGTACGTCGGAGCACAGATACGCAGTATTTT.

This clone was observed a single time. The chain combines TRBV4-3 with TRBJ1-2; possibly TRBD1 for D (5 bases). Between the trimmed V and J ends, which lost 2 bases and 5 bases, there was a span of 21 bases. Germline V lookup: CDR1 LGHNA, CDR2 YSLEER. This CDR3 is 17 amino acids long. For the CDR3, the DNA is TGCGCCAGCAGCCAAAGCCATATTTTGGGGGAGGCGTATGGCTACACCTTC. Translating gives CASSQSHILGEAYGYTF.

The V and J genes are TRBV2 and TRBJ2-7; the D is unclear. Trimming took off 6 bases at V and 0 bases at J, with 12 bases between the two ends. The CDR3 runs 14 residues. Germline V CDR1 and CDR2: SNHLY, FYNNEI. CDR3 DNA sequence: TGTGCCAGCAGCCCGGCGGTTGTCTCCTACGAGCAGTACTTC. As protein: CASSPAVVSYEQYF.

The CDR3 region is CATNSLSGTKQYF. The DNA of the CDR3 is TGTGCCACTAATTCTCTAAGTGGGACAAAGCAGTACTTC. V is TRBV6-5 and J is TRBJ2-7, with D possibly TRBD1 on 6 matching bases. The germline V gene encodes CDR1 MNHEY and CDR2 SVGAGI. The length of the CDR3 is 13 residues. V lost 10 bases and J lost 8, with 21 bases in between.

The chain is built from TRBV5-1 and TRBJ1-4; 9 nucleotides agree with TRBD1. The J segment lost 8 bases and the V segment lost 3 bases, leaving 8 bases of the junction unmatched. Germline CDR1 and CDR2: SGHRS and YFSETQ. This CDR3 comprises 15 residues. The CDR3 loop is CASSSLDRGGEKLFF. The CDR3 nucleotides are TGCGCCAGCAGCTCTTTAGACAGGGGGGGCGAAAAACTGTTTTTT. The full variable domain, completed using reference TRBV5-1 and TRBJ1-4, is KAGVTQTPRYLIKTRGQQVTLSCSPISGHRSVSWYQQTPGQGLQFLFEYFSETQRNKGNFPGRFSGRQFSNSRSEMNVSTLELGDSALYLCASSSLDRGGEKLFFGSGTQLSVL.

This clone was observed a handful of times. J is TRBJ1-5 and V is TRBV28, with D maybe TRBD1 (6 bases). Trimming stripped 8 bases from V and 3 bases from J, with 14 bases between. The CDR3 length is 14 residues. In germline, CDR1 is MDHEN, CDR2 SYDVKM. The CDR3: CASLIQGFNQPQHF. As DNA, the CDR3 is TGTGCCAGCCTGATACAGGGTTTCAATCAGCCCCAGCATTTT. Full variable domain (rest looked up from reference TRBV28 and TRBJ1-5): DVKVTQSSRYLVKRTGEKVFLECVQDMDHENMFWYRQDPGLGLRLIYFSYDVKMKEKGDIPEGYSVSREKKERFSLILESASTNQTSMYLCASLIQGFNQPQHFGDGTRLSIL.

The chain couples TRBV11-2 to TRBJ2-7, with a tentative D call TRBD2 (6 bases). Trimming removed 2 bases at V and 11 bases at J, with 13 bases between. CDR1 and CDR2 from the germline V gene are SGHAT and FQNNGV. The CDR3 is made up of 12 amino acids. The CDR3 DNA follows: TGTGCCAGCAGCTTATCTGCGGGATTGGAGTACTTC. Protein sequence: CASSLSAGLEYF.

DNA of the CDR3: TGTGCCGCCGGGACAGGGTCTTCACCCCTCCACTTT. As protein: CAAGTGSSPLHF. The J gene is TRBJ1-6, the V gene TRBV28; 9 bases are shared with TRBD1. This CDR3 has 12 residues. Unmatched junction bases numbered 5, after V lost 11 bases and J lost 9 bases. Germline lookup yields CDR1 MDHEN and CDR2 SYDVKM.

CDR3: CASSYRLGAYTQYF. In DNA, the CDR3 is TGTGCCAGCAGTTACCGGCTAGGGGCCTATACGCAGTATTTT. V and J are TRBV6-5 and TRBJ2-3; D might be TRBD1 (5 bases). This CDR3 has 14 amino acids. Per the germline V gene, CDR1 is MNHEY and CDR2 is SVGAGI. Deletions cut 2 bases from V and 7 bases from J, with 13 bases between.

The J gene is TRBJ2-7, the V gene TRBV6-5; 7 bases match TRBD1. In germline, CDR1 is MNHEY, CDR2 SVGAGI. This CDR3 has 13 residues. The ends lost 5 bases at V and 3 bases at J; junction bases unmatched: 4. The CDR3 DNA follows: TGTGCCAGCAGTCCCCGGGACAGCTACGAGCAGTACTTC. This encodes CASSPRDSYEQYF.

The chain is built from TRBV3-1 (or the pseudogene TRBV3-2) and TRBJ1-6; no clear D. This CDR3 comprises 17 residues. The germline V gene encodes CDR1 LGHDT and CDR2 YNNKEL (reference sequence). V lost 3 bases, J lost 0 bases, and 12 bases lay in between. CDR3 sequence reads: CASSHTSASSYNSPLHF. The CDR3, as DNA: TGTGCCAGCAGCCATACCAGCGCTAGCTCCTATAATTCACCCCTCCACTTT.

CDR3 loop: CASSLQGARTEAFF. CDR3 nucleotide sequence: TGTGCCAGCAGCTTACAGGGGGCTCGGACTGAAGCTTTCTTT. The J gene is TRBJ1-1, the V gene TRBV7-6; the match to TRBD1 covers 8 bases. This CDR3 is built from 14 residues. CDR1 and CDR2 from the germline V gene are SGHVS and FNYEAQ. Trimming removed 2 bases from V and 5 bases from J; junction bases left unmatched: 4.

The chain employs TRBV28 and TRBJ1-5, with 7 bases identical to TRBD1. This CDR3 spans 15 amino acids. Germline CDR1 and CDR2: MDHEN and SYDVKM. V was clipped by 3 bases and J by 6 bases; unmatched bases: 8. The CDR3 region is CASSFPRGVGQPQHF. For the CDR3, the DNA is TGTGCCAGCAGTTTTCCCAGGGGGGTCGGTCAGCCCCAGCATTTT. Combining the CDR3 with reference TRBV28 and TRBJ1-5 gives the whole variable domain DVKVTQSSRYLVKRTGEKVFLECVQDMDHENMFWYRQDPGLGLRLIYFSYDVKMKEKGDIPEGYSVSREKKERFSLILESASTNQTSMYLCASSFPRGVGQPQHFGDGTRLSIL.

This chain links TRBV6-5 with TRBJ1-3, with D uncertain. Deletions cut 4 bases from V and 2 bases from J, with 9 bases between. Germline CDR1 and CDR2: MNHEY and SVGAGI. The CDR3 runs to 14 residues. CDR3 region: CASSSGQAGNTIYF. DNA for the CDR3: TGTGCCAGCAGTTCTGGTCAGGCTGGAAACACCATATATTTT.

The J gene is TRBJ2-1, the V gene TRBV6-5; 7 positions agree with TRBD1. This CDR3 is 15 amino acids long. Germline CDR1 MNHEY, CDR2 SVGAGI. V lost 6 bases and J lost 5; bases outside the gene matches: 10. In DNA form, the CDR3 reads TGTGCCAGCAGGAGCCCTAGGACAGGCAACAATGAGCAGTTCTTC. It is translated as CASRSPRTGNNEQFF.

This chain uses TRBV28 with TRBJ2-3, with 10 bases fitting TRBD2. Germline V gene data show CDR1 as MDHEN and CDR2 as SYDVKM. J was trimmed by 4 bases and V by 4 bases; bases with no gene match: 5. CDR3 size: 15 residues. Here the CDR3 reads CASSSLAGGADTQYF. The CDR3 nucleotides are TGTGCCAGCAGTTCTTTAGCGGGAGGCGCAGATACGCAGTATTTT. Based on the CDR3 plus reference TRBV28 and TRBJ2-3, the full variable domain is DVKVTQSSRYLVKRTGEKVFLECVQDMDHENMFWYRQDPGLGLRLIYFSYDVKMKEKGDIPEGYSVSREKKERFSLILESASTNQTSMYLCASSSLAGGADTQYFGPGTRLTVL.

CDR3 DNA: TGTGCCAGCTCCACGGGGGGCCATGAGCAGTTCTTC. Translated, it gives CASSTGGHEQFF. This sequence joins TRBV19 and TRBJ2-1, with D maybe TRBD2 (7 bases). V lost 9 bases, J lost 8 bases, and 14 bases lay in between. Germline assignment: CDR1 LNHDA and CDR2 SQIVND (reference sequence). The CDR3 has 12 residues.

The chain carries TRBV7-9 and TRBJ2-1, with 11 bases lining up with TRBD2. V shed 2 bases, J shed 3 bases, and the junction held 6 bases outside the gene matches. Germline V gene data show CDR1 as SEHNR and CDR2 as FQNEAQ (reference sequence). The CDR3 extends over 17 amino acids. This chain's CDR3 is CASSLLTSGMYYNEQFF. As DNA, the CDR3 is TGTGCCAGCAGCTTACTGACTAGCGGGATGTACTACAATGAGCAGTTCTTC.

The CDR3 sequence is CATSDPNIPEAFF. CDR3 bases: TGTGCCACCAGTGACCCCAACATCCCAGAAGCTTTCTTT. The chain recombines TRBV24-1 with TRBJ1-1; no clear D gene. The V gene's germline CDR1 is KGHDR and CDR2 SFDVKD. V was clipped by 4 bases and J by 8 bases, with 13 bases between them. The CDR3 extends over 13 amino acids.

The chain uses TRBV7-2 and TRBJ2-1; unclear D gene. The CDR3 contains 15 residues. Germline V gene lookup returns CDR1 SGHTA and CDR2 FQGNSA. The ends were cut back, 2 bases at V and 0 bases at J, with 8 bases in the middle. CDR3 coding DNA: TGTGCCAGCAGCTTAAACCCGAGCTCCTACAATGAGCAGTTCTTC. Translated: CASSLNPSSYNEQFF. Using reference TRBV7-2 and TRBJ2-1 for the parts outside the CDR3, the full variable domain is GAGVSQSPSNKVTEKGKDVELRCDPISGHTALYWYRQSLGQGLEFLIYFQGNSAPDKSGLPSDRFSAERTGGSVSTLTIQRTQQEDSAVYLCASSLNPSSYNEQFFGPGTRLTVL.